The source of this T cell receptor (beta chain) is a study of PD-L1 blockade in urothelial cancer. The repertoire was sequenced with immunoSEQ multiplex PCR; TCRdb's copy has only in-frame clones and lacks some. The repertoire includes under 50,000 clones, 75% to 95% of them detected once, and just under 8.5% sits in the top ten. Trimming took 0 bases from V and 6 from J, leaving 3 bases between them. Germline V gives CDR1 SGDLS, CDR2 YYNGEE. The CDR3 covers 12 residues. V gene TRBV9 combines with J gene TRBJ2-2, with D unresolved. The receptor was derived from a man aged 65 to 85 with urothelial cancer. This specimen consisted of PBMCs, obtained around atezolizumab (anti-PD-L1) treatment. The CDR3 bases are TGTGCCAGCAGCGTAGTATCCGGGGAGCTGTTTTTT. It yields the protein CASSVVSGELFF.